The 16 T cell receptor beta chains listed next were all sequenced from one sample in a study of molecular identifiers for immune sequencing clone quantification. Each CDR3 protein is one row after TCRdb ran MiXCR on the PCR reads. The sample contains around 460,000 distinct CDR3 sequences, around 23% of which appear only once. The sample taken for sequencing was naive CD8+ T cells from blood, with Jurkat cell RNA spiked in. Documented subset: FACS-sorted CD8+CD4-CCR7+CD45RA+ naive T cells. Receptors were obtained from a human donor in good health. Some libraries in this study had Jurkat cell RNA spiked in.

The V and J genes are TRBV30 and TRBJ2-1; D is possibly TRBD2 (6 bases). Germline assignment: CDR1 GTSNPN and CDR2 SVGIG (reference sequence). The CDR3 covers 14 residues. V lost 4 bases and J 3 bases, leaving 13 bases between the germline ends. The CDR3 protein is CAWTYTSFYNEQFF. The CDR3 region has the DNA TGTGCCTGGACCTACACTAGCTTCTACAATGAGCAGTTCTTC.

The gene calls are TRBV30 and TRBJ2-1; 9 positions match TRBD2. Germline V gives CDR1 GTSNPN, CDR2 SVGIG (reference sequence). V shed 4 bases and J 8 bases; nucleotides not matched to a gene: 15. This CDR3 has 16 amino acids. In DNA, the CDR3 is TGTGCCTGGAAGTTGCGGGAGGGCTTGTTTTCCCATGAGCAGTTCTTC. As protein: CAWKLREGLFSHEQFF.

The table lists this clonotype with a few counts. The chain is built from TRBV19 and TRBJ2-7; 9 nucleotides line up with TRBD1. The junction had 6 bases not matched to a gene; V was cut back by 7 bases and J by 2 bases. The CDR3 length is 14 residues. In germline, CDR1 is LNHDA, CDR2 SQIVND (reference sequence). CDR3 sequence: CASTPGQGTYEQYF. Here the CDR3 DNA reads TGTGCCAGTACCCCGGGACAGGGTACCTACGAGCAGTACTTC. Using reference TRBV19 and TRBJ2-7 for the parts outside the CDR3, the full variable domain is DGGITQSPKYLFRKEGQNVTLSCEQNLNHDAMYWYRQDPGQGLRLIYYSQIVNDFQKGDIAEGYSVSREKKESFPLTVTSAQKNPTAFYLCASTPGQGTYEQYFGPGTRLTVT.

Points on this clonotype: One end of the junction fails to match germline, which may point to a read error. The chain combines TRBV27 with TRBJ1-1, with 10 bases identical to TRBD1. This CDR3 region has 16 residues. Germline values: CDR1 MNHEY, CDR2 SMNVEV (reference sequence). CDR3 sequence (DNA): TGTGCCAGCAAACTCGGGACAGGGGTCGGTCACACTGGAGCTTTCTTT. This translates into CASKLGTGVGHTGAFF.

Only a few counts were recorded for this clonotype. The chain recombines TRBV27 with TRBJ1-6, with D uncertain. The CDR3 is 12 residues long. Germline assignment: CDR1 MNHEY and CDR2 SMNVEV (reference sequence). V dropped 2 bases and J dropped 7 bases, with 3 bases sitting between them. Here the CDR3 DNA reads TGTGCCAGCAGTTTACAGAATTCACCCCTCCACTTT. This gives the protein CASSLQNSPLHF.

To note about this clonotype: Relative to the germline gene, one junction end is altered; a read error may explain this. The gene calls are TRBV11-2 and TRBJ2-1; TRBD2 is a possible D gene (6 bases). This CDR3 region has 15 residues. The germline V gene encodes CDR1 SGHAT and CDR2 FQNNGV. The CDR3 DNA follows: TGTGCCAGCAGCACCGGGACTCTTCGTTCCAATGAGGAGTTCTTC. It codes for CASSTGTLRSNEEFF.

The chain employs TRBV5-6 and TRBJ2-7; D gene uncertain. Trimming left V 1 base short and J 3 bases short, with 8 bases between. Germline V CDR1 and CDR2: SGHDT, YYEEEE. The CDR3 totals 13 residues. The CDR3 coding sequence is TGTGCCAGCAGCTTGATTCGAGACTACGAGCAGTACTTC. Its translation: CASSLIRDYEQYF.

A remark on this clonotype: A much larger clone sits a single nucleotide away, making a read error possible. The CDR3 sequence is CASSQGTEGVELF. In DNA form, the CDR3 reads TGCGCCAGCAGCCAAGGAACCGAGGGGGTCGAGTTATTC. The genes are TRBV4-3 and TRBJ2-1; tentative D call: TRBD1 (6 bases). The CDR3 length is 13 residues. The V gene's germline CDR1 is LGHNA and CDR2 YSLEER.

This clonotype was counted at least ten times. The chain is built from TRBV2 and TRBJ2-1; 7 bases align to TRBD2. The CDR3 runs 13 residues. Trimming cost V 11 bases and J 5 bases; bases outside gene matches: 9. CDR1 SNHLY and CDR2 FYNNEI come from the germline V gene. The CDR3 DNA is TGTGCCGGCGGAGGACTAGTCCACAATGAGCAGTTCTTC. It is translated as CAGGGLVHNEQFF.

This clonotype was counted between two and nine times. The rearrangement joins TRBV7-9 to TRBJ2-5, with D possibly TRBD2 on 5 matching bases. The CDR3 loop spans 15 amino acids. The germline V and J ends were trimmed by 1 base and 4 bases, with 13 bases remaining between them. Per the germline V gene, CDR1 is SEHNR and CDR2 is FQNEAQ (reference sequence). CDR3 protein: CASSLVTRNLETQYF. The CDR3 DNA reads TGTGCCAGCAGCTTAGTAACTAGGAACCTAGAGACCCAGTACTTC.

The chain recombines TRBV6-2 or TRBV6-3 with TRBJ1-5; TRBD1 matches 8 bases. The ends lost 1 base at V and 3 bases at J; junction bases unmatched: 5. The germline gives CDR1 MNHEY, CDR2 SVGEGT. The CDR3 contains 16 residues. The CDR3 sequence is CASSYFGQGINQPQHF. In nucleotides, the CDR3 is TGTGCCAGCAGTTACTTTGGACAGGGAATCAATCAGCCCCAGCATTTT.

The chain uses TRBV29-1 and TRBJ2-7; 8 bases line up with TRBD2. Germline CDR1 and CDR2: SQVTM and ANQGSEA. Trimming cost V 4 bases and J 1 base; bases outside gene matches: 9. This CDR3 is built from 15 residues. CDR3 sequence: CSVVPLAAMSYEQYF. The CDR3 coding sequence is TGCAGCGTTGTTCCACTAGCGGCGATGTCCTACGAGCAGTACTTC.

This clonotype was counted ten times or more. The CDR3 reads CATSDLRGDTQYF. CDR3 DNA sequence: TGTGCCACCAGTGATTTGCGAGGAGATACGCAGTATTTT. This chain links TRBV24-1 with TRBJ2-3; D uncertain. Germline CDR1 is KGHDR and CDR2 is SFDVKD. Trimming removed 0 bases from V and 5 bases from J, with 5 bases in between. The CDR3 consists of 13 residues.

This clonotype was observed a single time. A much larger clone lies one base from this, so it may be a read error. This sequence joins TRBV20-1 and TRBJ2-1, with TRBD2 matching over 7 bases. The CDR3 consists of 13 residues. CDR1 DFQATT and CDR2 SNEGSKA come from the germline V gene (reference sequence). DNA for the CDR3: TGCGGTGCTTCACTAGCGTCCTACAATGAGCAGTTCTTC. Amino acids: CGASLASYNEQFF.

The V call is TRBV6-2 or TRBV6-3, the J call TRBJ2-5; D gene uncertain. The germline gives CDR1 MNHEY, CDR2 SVGEGT. V was clipped by 8 bases and J by 2 bases, with 15 bases between them. This CDR3 has 14 amino acids. This chain's CDR3 is CASSISRSQETQYF. As DNA, the CDR3 is TGTGCCAGCTCCATAAGCCGATCACAAGAGACCCAGTACTTC.

This clonotype was observed once. Given a much more abundant clone one base away, this may be a read error. The chain employs TRBV7-2 and TRBJ1-3; TRBD1 is a possible D gene (6 bases). Per the germline V gene, CDR1 is SGHTA and CDR2 is FQGNSA. This CDR3 has 17 amino acids. The CDR3: CGSSPSTGWTLGNTIYF. The CDR3 DNA reads TGTGGCAGCAGCCCCTCGACAGGTTGGACCCTAGGAAACACCATATATTTT.